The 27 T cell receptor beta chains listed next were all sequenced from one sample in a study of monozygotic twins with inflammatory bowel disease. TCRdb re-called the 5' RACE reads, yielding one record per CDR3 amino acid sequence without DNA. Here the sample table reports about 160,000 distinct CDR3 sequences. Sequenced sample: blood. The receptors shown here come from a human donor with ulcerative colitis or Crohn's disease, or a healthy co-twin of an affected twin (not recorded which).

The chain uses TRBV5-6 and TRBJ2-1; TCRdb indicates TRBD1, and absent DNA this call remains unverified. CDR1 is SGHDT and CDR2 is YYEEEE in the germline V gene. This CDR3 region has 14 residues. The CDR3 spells CASSLEQGTPISFF.

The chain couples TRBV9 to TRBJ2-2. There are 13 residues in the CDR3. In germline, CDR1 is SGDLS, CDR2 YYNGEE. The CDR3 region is CASSVVESGELFF.

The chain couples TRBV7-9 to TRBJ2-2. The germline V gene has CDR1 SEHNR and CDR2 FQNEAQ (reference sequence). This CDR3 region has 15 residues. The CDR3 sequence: CASSSSGLNTGELFF.

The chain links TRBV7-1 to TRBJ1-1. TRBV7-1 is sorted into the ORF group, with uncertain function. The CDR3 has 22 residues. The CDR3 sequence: CASSSILTWRMTEDVEGTEAFF.

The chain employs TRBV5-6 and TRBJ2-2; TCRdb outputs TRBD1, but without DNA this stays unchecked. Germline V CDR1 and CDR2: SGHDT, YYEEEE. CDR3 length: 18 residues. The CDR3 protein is CASSSLGGPEIVAGELFF.

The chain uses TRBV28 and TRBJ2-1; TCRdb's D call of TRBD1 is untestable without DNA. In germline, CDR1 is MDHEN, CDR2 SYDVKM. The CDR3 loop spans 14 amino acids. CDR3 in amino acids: CAGTSTGDRNEQFF.

This chain's CDR3 is CASSSTSGTHNEQFF. The chain uses TRBV5-1 and TRBJ2-1; the D gene TCRdb calls, TRBD2, cannot be checked with no DNA. The CDR3 has 15 residues. The germline V gene encodes CDR1 SGHRS and CDR2 YFSETQ.

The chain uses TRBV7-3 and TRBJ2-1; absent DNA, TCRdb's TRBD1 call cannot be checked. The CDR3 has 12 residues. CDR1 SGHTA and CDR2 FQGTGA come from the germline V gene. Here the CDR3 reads CASSSTGTEQFF.

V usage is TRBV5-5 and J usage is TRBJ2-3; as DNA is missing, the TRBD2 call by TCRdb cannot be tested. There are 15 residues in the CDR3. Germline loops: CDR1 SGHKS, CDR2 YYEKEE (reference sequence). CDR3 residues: CASSFQRTRVSWQYF.

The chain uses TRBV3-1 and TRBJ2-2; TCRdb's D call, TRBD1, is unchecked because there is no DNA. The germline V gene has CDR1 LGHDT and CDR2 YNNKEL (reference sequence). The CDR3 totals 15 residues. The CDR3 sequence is CASSQGGFDTGELFF.

Here the CDR3 reads CASSLAGLGTEAFF. This sequence joins TRBV12-3 or TRBV12-4 and TRBJ1-1. This CDR3 contains 14 residues.

CDR3 sequence reads: CASNEGVQGGRYEQYF. The genes are TRBV5-1 and TRBJ2-7; TCRdb names TRBD1, which stays unverified in the absence of DNA. The V gene's germline CDR1 is SGHRS and CDR2 YFSETQ. The CDR3 loop spans 16 amino acids.

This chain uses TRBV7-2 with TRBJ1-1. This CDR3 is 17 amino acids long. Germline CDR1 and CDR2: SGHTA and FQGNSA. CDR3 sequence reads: CASSFIGGVVLNTEAFF.

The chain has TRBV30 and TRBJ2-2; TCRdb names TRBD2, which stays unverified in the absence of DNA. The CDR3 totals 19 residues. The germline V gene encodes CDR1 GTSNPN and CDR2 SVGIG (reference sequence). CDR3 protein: CAWSHTRDWTFTNTGELFF.

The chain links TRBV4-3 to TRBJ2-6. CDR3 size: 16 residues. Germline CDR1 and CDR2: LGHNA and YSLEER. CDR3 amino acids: CASSPTTGSGANVLTF.

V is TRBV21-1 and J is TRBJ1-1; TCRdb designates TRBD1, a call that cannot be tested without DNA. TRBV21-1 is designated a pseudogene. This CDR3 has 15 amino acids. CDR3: CASSKGPGVWAEAFF.

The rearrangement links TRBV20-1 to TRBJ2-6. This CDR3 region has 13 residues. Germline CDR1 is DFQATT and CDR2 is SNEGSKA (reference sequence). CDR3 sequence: CSASRAGANVLTF.

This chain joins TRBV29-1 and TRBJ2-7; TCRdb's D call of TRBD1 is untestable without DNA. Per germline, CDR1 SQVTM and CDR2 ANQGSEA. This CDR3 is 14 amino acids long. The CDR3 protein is CSVEEGVRGEEQYF.

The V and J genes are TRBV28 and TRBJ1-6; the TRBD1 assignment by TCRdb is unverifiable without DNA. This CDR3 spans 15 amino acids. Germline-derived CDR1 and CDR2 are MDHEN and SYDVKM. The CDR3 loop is CASRVTPGVNSPLHF.

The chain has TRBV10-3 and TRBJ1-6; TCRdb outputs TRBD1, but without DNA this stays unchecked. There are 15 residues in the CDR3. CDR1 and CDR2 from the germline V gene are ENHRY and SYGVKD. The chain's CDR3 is CAISESWAGNSPLHF.

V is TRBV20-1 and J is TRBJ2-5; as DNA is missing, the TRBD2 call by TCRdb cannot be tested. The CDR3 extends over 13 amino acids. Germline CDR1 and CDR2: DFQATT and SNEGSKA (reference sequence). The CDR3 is CSARTSGAETQYF.

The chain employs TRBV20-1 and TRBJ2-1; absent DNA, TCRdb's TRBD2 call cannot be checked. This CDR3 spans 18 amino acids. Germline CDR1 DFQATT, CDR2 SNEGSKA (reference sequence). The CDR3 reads CSASMRSSGVFSYNEQFF.

CDR3 amino acids: CSARGTAEGEQFF. V usage is TRBV20-1 and J usage is TRBJ2-1; TCRdb returns TRBD1, unconfirmable since there is no DNA. This CDR3 spans 13 amino acids. Germline assignment: CDR1 DFQATT and CDR2 SNEGSKA (reference sequence).

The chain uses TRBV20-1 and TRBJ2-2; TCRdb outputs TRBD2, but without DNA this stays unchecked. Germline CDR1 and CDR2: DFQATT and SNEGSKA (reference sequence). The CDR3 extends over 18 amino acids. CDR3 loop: CSARSGTSGRAANGELFF.

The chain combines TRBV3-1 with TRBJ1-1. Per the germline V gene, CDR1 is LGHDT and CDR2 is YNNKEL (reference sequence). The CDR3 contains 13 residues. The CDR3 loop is CASSQGYGTEAFF.

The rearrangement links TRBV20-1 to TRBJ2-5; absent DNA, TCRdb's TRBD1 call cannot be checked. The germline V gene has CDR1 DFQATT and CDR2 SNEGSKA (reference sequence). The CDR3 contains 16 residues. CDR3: CSASTGGRRSGETQYF.

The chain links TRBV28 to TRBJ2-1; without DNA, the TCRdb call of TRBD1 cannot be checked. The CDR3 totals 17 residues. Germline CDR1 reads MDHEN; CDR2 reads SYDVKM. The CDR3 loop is CASSLSGTLLNYNEQFF.